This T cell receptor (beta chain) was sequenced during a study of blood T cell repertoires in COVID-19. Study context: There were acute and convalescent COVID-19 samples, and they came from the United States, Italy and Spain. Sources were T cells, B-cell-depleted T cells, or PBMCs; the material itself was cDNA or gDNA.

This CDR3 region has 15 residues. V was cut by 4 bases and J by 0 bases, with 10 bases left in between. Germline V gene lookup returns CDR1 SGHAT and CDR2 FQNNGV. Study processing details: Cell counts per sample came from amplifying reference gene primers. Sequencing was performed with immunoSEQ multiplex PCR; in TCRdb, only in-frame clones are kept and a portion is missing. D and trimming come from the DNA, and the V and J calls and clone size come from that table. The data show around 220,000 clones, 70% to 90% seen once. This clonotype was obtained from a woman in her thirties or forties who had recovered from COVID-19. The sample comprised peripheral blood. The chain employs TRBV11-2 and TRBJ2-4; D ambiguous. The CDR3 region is CASSSSSLAKNIQYF. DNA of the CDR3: TGTGCCAGCAGCTCATCCTCACTAGCCAAAAACATTCAGTACTTC.